These 13 T cell receptor beta chains share one sample of origin, sequenced in a study of T cells after yellow fever vaccination. TCRdb itself ran the 5' RACE reads through MiXCR, one entry per CDR3 protein. The sample has approximately 160,000 distinct CDR3 sequences, roughly 9% seen once. The material was CD8+ T cells sorted from PBMCs, obtained 45 days after the yellow fever booster vaccination. These TCRs come from a man aged 18 to 30 who received the YFV17D yellow fever vaccine.

This CDR3 is CSAAGGRPTGFSYEQYV. In DNA form, the CDR3 reads TGCAGTGCCGCAGGGGGCCGTCCCACCGGGTTCTCCTACGAGCAGTACGTC. This sequence joins TRBV20-1 and TRBJ2-7; 8 nucleotides agree with TRBD1. The V gene's germline CDR1 is DFQATT and CDR2 SNEGSKA (reference sequence). V trimming: 6 bases; J trimming: 0 bases; junction bases outside the gene matches: 16. This CDR3 contains 17 residues.

This clonotype was counted a few times. The V call is TRBV4-3, the J call TRBJ2-5, with 9 bases fitting TRBD1. V shed 0 bases and J 5 bases; nucleotides not matched to a gene: 16. CDR1 and CDR2 from the germline V gene are LGHNA and YSLEER. This CDR3 region has 19 residues. In DNA, the CDR3 is TGCGCCAGCAGCCAAGAGTACCGGGACAGGGTCTTGCCCTATGAGACCCAGTACTTC. Amino acids: CASSQEYRDRVLPYETQYF.

On this clonotype: Given a much more abundant clone one base away, this may be a read error. The CDR3 DNA reads TGTGCCAGCAGTTTAGTGGGTGAGCAGTTCTTC. This gives the protein CASSLVGEQFF. The chain links TRBV12-3 or TRBV12-4 to TRBJ2-1; D is undetermined. The ends were cut back, 1 base at V and 9 bases at J, with 4 bases in the middle. The CDR3 runs 11 residues.

The table lists this clonotype with many counts. The genes are TRBV4-3 and TRBJ1-2, with D maybe TRBD1 (5 bases). The CDR3 has 14 amino acids. Trimming cost V 2 bases and J 0 bases, with 7 bases left between them. Germline-derived CDR1 and CDR2 are LGHNA and YSLEER. CDR3 residues: CASSQKGANYGYTF. CDR3 DNA: TGCGCCAGCAGCCAAAAAGGGGCTAACTATGGCTACACCTTC.

This clonotype was detected only a few times. The chain carries TRBV11-3 and TRBJ1-3; D call uncertain. With 5 bases removed from V and 0 bases from J, the gap between germline ends came to 8 bases. The CDR3 has 14 residues. Germline loops: CDR1 SGHNT, CDR2 YENEEA. DNA of the CDR3: TGTGCCAGCAGCGGATTCAACTCTGGAAACACCATATATTTT. It encodes CASSGFNSGNTIYF.

The CDR3 coding sequence is TGTGCCATCAGTGAACTCCCTTCAGGGTCGAATCAGCCCCAGCATTTT. Translated, it gives CAISELPSGSNQPQHF. The gene calls are TRBV10-3 and TRBJ1-5, with D maybe TRBD1 (5 bases). The CDR3 runs to 16 residues. The V gene's germline CDR1 is ENHRY and CDR2 SYGVKD. Trimming pared 3 bases from V and 4 bases from J, leaving 16 bases between.

This clonotype was seen many times. V and J are TRBV9 and TRBJ2-6, with a tentative D call TRBD2 (6 bases). Germline V gene data show CDR1 as SGDLS and CDR2 as YYNGEE. The CDR3 is 19 residues long. The ends were cut back, 4 bases at V and 0 bases at J, with 20 bases in the middle. The CDR3 loop is CASSPLRDSYFSGANVLTF. Written as DNA, the CDR3 is TGTGCCAGCAGCCCCCTAAGGGACTCCTACTTCTCTGGGGCCAACGTCCTGACTTTC.

The genes are TRBV12-3 or TRBV12-4 and TRBJ2-7; tentative D call: TRBD1 (7 bases). The V end was cut by 6 bases, the J end by 6 bases, with 18 bases between. The CDR3 sequence is 14 residues long. The CDR3 DNA reads TGTGCCAGCAGCCCCGCGGCAGGGGGGAGCGAGCAGTACTTC. Translation gives CASSPAAGGSEQYF.

The rearrangement links TRBV27 to TRBJ2-3, with 14 bases lining up with TRBD2. Germline V gene sequence: CDR1 MNHEY, CDR2 SMNVEV (reference sequence). The CDR3 totals 17 residues. J gave up 4 bases and V 4 bases, and 7 bases lay outside the gene matches. DNA of the CDR3: TGTGCCAGCAGTTCCTGGACTAGCGGGGGGATCGCAGATACGCAGTATTTT. This sequence encodes CASSSWTSGGIADTQYF.

In its sample, this clonotype was seen many times. The chain uses TRBV6-5 and TRBJ1-6, with 7 bases aligning to TRBD1. Germline V CDR1 and CDR2: MNHEY, SVGAGI. The CDR3 totals 14 residues. The junction had 5 bases not matched to a gene; V was cut back by 2 bases and J by 10 bases. In DNA, the CDR3 is TGTGCCAGCAGTTACAGAGGGGGCGCCTCACCCCTCCACTTT. Residues: CASSYRGGASPLHF.

The chain has TRBV6-1 and TRBJ2-1; the match to TRBD2 covers 7 bases. Trimming removed 6 bases from V and 6 bases from J; junction bases left unmatched: 2. The CDR3 contains 12 residues. Germline V CDR1 and CDR2: MNHNS, SASEGT. CDR3: CASRGGTNEQFF. The CDR3 bases are TGTGCCAGCAGGGGGGGGACCAATGAGCAGTTCTTC.

This chain joins TRBV11-1 and TRBJ2-3, with D unresolved. V lost 2 bases and J lost 5, with 11 bases in between. The CDR3 extends over 14 amino acids. Germline V lookup: CDR1 SGHAT, CDR2 FQDESV (reference sequence). DNA of the CDR3: TGTGCCAGCAGCTTATCCCTATTCAAAGATACGCAGTATTTT. Protein: CASSLSLFKDTQYF. Supplemented by reference TRBV11-1 and TRBJ2-3, the full variable domain reads EAEVAQSPRYKITEKSQAVAFWCDPISGHATLYWYRQILGQGPELLVQFQDESVVDDSQLPKDRFSAERLKGVDSTLKIQPAELGDSAMYLCASSLSLFKDTQYFGPGTRLTVL.

J is TRBJ2-7 and V is TRBV4-1, with D tentatively TRBD1 (6 bases). This CDR3 spans 15 amino acids. Trimming stripped 0 bases from V and 2 bases from J, with 11 bases between. CDR1 and CDR2 from the germline V gene are MGHRA and YSYEKL. CDR3 in DNA: TGCGCCAGCAGCCAAGAGGACAGACCGCCCTACGAGCAGTACGTC. It specifies CASSQEDRPPYEQYV.